This T cell receptor (beta chain) was observed in a study of post-analysis software for immune sequencing data. Study-level background: The disease courses covered relapsing-remitting, secondary progressive and progressive-relapsing multiple sclerosis. The study's findings and limits: Among four to six TRBV segments more frequent in patients than controls were TRBV5-6, TRBV5-1 and TRBV20-1. By F measure, samples from a shared preparation batch strongly co-clustered.

The length of the CDR3 is 14 residues. CDR1 and CDR2 from the germline V gene are SNHLY and FYNNEI. Unique molecular identifiers were built into the TCR beta cDNA libraries. In TCRdb, the PCR reads were re-called with MiXCR into one record per CDR3 protein. The sample lists roughly 650,000 distinct CDR3 sequences, approximately 59% occurring once. Remarks on this clonotype: The antigen remains undetermined.

The rearrangement links TRBV2 to TRBJ2-1; maybe TRBD2 (5 bases). The DNA end is a closer match to TRBJ2-7, so the J assignment may be wrong. The source of this sequence is a girl aged 2 to 10 with multiple sclerosis. Specimen: blood. CDR3 loop: CASSEDLRGYEQYF. The CDR3 region has the DNA TGTGCCAGCAGTGAAGACTTACGCGGGTACGAGCAGTACTTC.